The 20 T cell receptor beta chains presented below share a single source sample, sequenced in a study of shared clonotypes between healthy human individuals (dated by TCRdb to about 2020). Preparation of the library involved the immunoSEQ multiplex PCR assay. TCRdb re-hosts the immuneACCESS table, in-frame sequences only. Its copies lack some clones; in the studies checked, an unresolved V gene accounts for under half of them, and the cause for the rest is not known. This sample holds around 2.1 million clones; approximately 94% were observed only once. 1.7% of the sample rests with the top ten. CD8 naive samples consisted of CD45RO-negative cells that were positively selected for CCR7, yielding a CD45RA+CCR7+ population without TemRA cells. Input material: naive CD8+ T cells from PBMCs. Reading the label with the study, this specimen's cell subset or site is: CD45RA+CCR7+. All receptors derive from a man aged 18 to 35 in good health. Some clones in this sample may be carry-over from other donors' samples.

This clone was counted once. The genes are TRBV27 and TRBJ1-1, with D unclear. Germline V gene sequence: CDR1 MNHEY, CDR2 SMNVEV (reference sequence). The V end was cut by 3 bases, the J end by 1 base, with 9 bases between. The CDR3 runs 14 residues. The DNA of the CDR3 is TGTGCCAGCAGTTTTCAGGAGACGAACACTGAAGCTTTCTTT. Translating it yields CASSFQETNTEAFF.

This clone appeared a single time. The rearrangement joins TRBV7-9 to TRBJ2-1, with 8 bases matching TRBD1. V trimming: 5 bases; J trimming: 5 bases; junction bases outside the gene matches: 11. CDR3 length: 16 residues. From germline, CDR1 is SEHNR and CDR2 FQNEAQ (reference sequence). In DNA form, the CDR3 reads TGTGCCAGCAGCCAAAGACCGGGACAGGAGCACAATGAGCAGTTCTTC. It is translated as CASSQRPGQEHNEQFF. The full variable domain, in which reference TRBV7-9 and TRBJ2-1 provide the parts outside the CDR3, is DTGVSQNPRHKITKRGQNVTFRCDPISEHNRLYWYRQTLGQGPEFLTYFQNEAQLEKSRLLSDRFSAERPKGSFSTLEIQRTEQGDSAMYLCASSQRPGQEHNEQFFGPGTRLTVL.

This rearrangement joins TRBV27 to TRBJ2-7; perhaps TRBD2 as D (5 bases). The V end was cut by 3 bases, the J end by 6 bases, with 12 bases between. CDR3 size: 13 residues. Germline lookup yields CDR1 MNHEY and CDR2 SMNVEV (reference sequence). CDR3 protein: CASSFASSSEQYF. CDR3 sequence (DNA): TGTGCCAGCAGTTTTGCTAGCTCGTCCGAGCAGTACTTC.

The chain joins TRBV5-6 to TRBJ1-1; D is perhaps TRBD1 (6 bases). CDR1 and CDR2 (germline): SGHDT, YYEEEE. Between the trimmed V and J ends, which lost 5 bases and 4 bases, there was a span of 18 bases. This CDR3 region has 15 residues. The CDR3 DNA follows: TGTGCCAGCAGTTGGCACAGGGAAGAGGGCACTGAAGCTTTCTTT. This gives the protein CASSWHREEGTEAFF.

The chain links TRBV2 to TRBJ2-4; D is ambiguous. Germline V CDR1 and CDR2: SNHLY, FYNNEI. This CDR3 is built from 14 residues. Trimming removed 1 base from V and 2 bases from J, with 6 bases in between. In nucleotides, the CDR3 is TGTGCCAGCAGTGAAGGCATAACCAAAAACATTCAGTACTTC. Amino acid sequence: CASSEGITKNIQYF.

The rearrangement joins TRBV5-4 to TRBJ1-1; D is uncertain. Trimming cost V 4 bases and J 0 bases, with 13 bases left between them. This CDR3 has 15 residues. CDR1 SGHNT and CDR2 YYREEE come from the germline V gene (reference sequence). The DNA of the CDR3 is TGTGCCAGCAGCCCGAGGGCTACCATGAACACTGAAGCTTTCTTT. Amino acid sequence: CASSPRATMNTEAFF.

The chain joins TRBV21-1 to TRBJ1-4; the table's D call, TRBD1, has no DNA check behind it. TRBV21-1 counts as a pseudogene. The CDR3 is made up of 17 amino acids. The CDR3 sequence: CASSKATNRGQGEKLFF. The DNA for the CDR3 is TGTGCCAGCAGCAAAGCGACAAACAGGGGGCAGGGGGAAAAACTGTTTTTT.

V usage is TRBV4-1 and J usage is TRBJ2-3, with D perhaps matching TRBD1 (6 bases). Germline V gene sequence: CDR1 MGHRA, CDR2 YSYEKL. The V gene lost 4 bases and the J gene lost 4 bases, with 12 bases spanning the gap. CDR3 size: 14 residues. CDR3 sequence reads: CASSLDRTPDTQYF. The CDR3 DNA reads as TGCGCCAGCAGCCTTGACAGGACGCCAGATACGCAGTATTTT.

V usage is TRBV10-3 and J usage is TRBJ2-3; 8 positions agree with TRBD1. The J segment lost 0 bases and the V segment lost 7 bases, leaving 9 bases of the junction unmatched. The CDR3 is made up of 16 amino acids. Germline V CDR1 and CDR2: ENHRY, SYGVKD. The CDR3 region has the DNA TGTGCCATCACCAATGGACAGGGAGAAAGCACAGATACGCAGTATTTT. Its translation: CAITNGQGESTDTQYF.

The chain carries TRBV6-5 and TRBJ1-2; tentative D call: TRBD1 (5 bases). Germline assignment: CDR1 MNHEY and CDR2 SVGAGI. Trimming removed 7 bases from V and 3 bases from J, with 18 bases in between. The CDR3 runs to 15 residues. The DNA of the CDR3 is TGTGCCAGCACCCTTTACGGTGGAGGGGACTATGGCTACACCTTC. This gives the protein CASTLYGGGDYGYTF.

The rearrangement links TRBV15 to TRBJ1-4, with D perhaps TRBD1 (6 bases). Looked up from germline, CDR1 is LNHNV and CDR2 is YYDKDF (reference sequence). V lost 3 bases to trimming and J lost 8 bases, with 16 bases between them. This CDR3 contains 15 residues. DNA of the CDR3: TGTGCCACCAGCAGGATTACAGGGATTAAGGAAAAACTGTTTTTT. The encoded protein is CATSRITGIKEKLFF.

DNA of the CDR3: TGTGCCACCAGCGGCGAGGAGTCTGGAAACACCATATATTTT. It yields the protein CATSGEESGNTIYF. The chain uses TRBV15 and TRBJ1-3; D gene ambiguous. The CDR3 runs to 14 residues. The germline V gene has CDR1 LNHNV and CDR2 YYDKDF (reference sequence). Trimming left V 5 bases short and J 1 base short, with 9 bases between.

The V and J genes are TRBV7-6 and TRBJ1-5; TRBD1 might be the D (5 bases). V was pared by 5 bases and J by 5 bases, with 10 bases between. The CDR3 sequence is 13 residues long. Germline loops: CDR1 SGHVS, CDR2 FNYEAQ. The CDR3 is CASSPGHDQPQHF. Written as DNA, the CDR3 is TGTGCCAGCAGCCCCGGACACGATCAGCCCCAGCATTTT. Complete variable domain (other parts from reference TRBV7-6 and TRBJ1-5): GAGVSQSPRYKVTKRGQDVALRCDPISGHVSLYWYRQALGQGPEFLTYFNYEAQQDKSGLPNDRFSAERPEGSISTLTIQRTEQRDSAMYRCASSPGHDQPQHFGDGTRLSIL.

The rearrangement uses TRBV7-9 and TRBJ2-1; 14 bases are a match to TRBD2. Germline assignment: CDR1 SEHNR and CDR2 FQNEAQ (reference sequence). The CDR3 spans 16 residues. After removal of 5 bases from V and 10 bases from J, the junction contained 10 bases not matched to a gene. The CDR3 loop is CASSVPGLAGVREQFF. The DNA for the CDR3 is TGTGCCAGCAGCGTACCGGGACTAGCGGGAGTGAGGGAGCAGTTCTTC.

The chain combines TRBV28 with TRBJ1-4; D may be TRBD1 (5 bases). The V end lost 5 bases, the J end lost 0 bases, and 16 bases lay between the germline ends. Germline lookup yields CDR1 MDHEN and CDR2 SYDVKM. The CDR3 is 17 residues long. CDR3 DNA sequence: TGTGCCAGCAGTCTGCGGGGGGGGAGATCAACTAATGAAAAACTGTTTTTT. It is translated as CASSLRGGRSTNEKLFF.

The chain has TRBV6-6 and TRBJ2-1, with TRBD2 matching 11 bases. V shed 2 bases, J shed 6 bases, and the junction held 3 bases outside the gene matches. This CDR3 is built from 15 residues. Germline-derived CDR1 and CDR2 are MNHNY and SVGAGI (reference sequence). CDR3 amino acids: CASSYGTSGPNEQFF. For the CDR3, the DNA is TGTGCCAGCAGTTACGGGACTAGCGGCCCCAATGAGCAGTTCTTC.

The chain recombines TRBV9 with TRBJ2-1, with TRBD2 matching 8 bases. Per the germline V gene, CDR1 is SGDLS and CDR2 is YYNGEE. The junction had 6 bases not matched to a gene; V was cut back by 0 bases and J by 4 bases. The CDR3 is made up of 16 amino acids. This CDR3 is CASSVAGGQWYNEQFF. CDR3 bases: TGTGCCAGCAGCGTAGCGGGAGGGCAGTGGTACAATGAGCAGTTCTTC.

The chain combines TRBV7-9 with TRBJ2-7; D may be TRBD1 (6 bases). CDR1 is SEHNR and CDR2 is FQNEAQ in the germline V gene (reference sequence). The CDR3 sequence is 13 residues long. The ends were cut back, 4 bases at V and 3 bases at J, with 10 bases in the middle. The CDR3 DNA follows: TGTGCCAGCAGCTCGAGACAGGACTACGAGCAGTACTTC. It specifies CASSSRQDYEQYF.

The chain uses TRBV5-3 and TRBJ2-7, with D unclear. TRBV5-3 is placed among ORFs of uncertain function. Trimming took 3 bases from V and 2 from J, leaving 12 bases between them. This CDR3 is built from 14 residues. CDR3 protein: CARSYTEATYEQYF. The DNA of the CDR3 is TGTGCCAGAAGCTACACAGAAGCAACCTACGAGCAGTACTTC.

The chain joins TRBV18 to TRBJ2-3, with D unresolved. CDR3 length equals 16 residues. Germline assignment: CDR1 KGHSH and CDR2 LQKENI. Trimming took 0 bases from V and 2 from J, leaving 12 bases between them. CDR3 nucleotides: TGTGCCAGCTCACCACCCGCAGGCGTCTCCACAGATACGCAGTATTTT. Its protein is CASSPPAGVSTDTQYF. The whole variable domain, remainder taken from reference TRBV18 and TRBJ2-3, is NAGVMQNPRHLVRRRGQEARLRCSPMKGHSHVYWYRQLPEEGLKFMVYLQKENIIDESGMPKERFSAEFPKEGPSILRIQQVVRGDSAAYFCASSPPAGVSTDTQYFGPGTRLTVL.